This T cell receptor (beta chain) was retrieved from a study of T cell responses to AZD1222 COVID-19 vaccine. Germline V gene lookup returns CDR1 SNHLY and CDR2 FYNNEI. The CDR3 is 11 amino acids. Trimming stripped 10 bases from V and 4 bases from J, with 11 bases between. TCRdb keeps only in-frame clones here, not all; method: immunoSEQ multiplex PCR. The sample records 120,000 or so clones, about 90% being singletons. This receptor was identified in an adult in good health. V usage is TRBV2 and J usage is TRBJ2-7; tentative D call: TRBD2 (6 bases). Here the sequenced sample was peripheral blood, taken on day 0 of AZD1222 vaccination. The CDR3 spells CAINRGYEQYF. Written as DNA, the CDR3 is TGTGCCATCAACCGGGGGTACGAGCAGTACTTC.